The 27 T cell receptor beta chains in this list originate from one sample, sequenced in a study of cytomegalovirus exposure and HLA in healthy donors. The PCR made use of 60 Vbeta and 13 Jbeta primers. This table comes from immunoSEQ multiplex PCR, and its TCRdb copy is limited to in-frame clones, with some not included. Of around 97,000 clones listed, less than 9.5% are singletons. The sequencing sample was made of PBMCs. The origin of the receptors is a man aged 50-59 years in good health and CMV-seropositive.

This clone was seen a few times. Mismatch with germline at one junction end may stem from a read error. The V call is TRBV7-2, the J call TRBJ2-7, with 10 nucleotides matching TRBD2. This CDR3 is 13 amino acids long. The germline V gene encodes CDR1 SGHTA and CDR2 FQGNSA. CDR3 protein: CASSVAGGYEQYF. In nucleotides, the CDR3 is TGTGCCAGCAGCGTAGCGGGAGGCTACGAGCAGTACTTC.

This clone was counted between two and nine times. The chain links TRBV5-1 to TRBJ2-4, with 9 nucleotides matching TRBD1. Germline V gene lookup returns CDR1 SGHRS and CDR2 YFSETQ. The CDR3 has 18 residues. Trimming removed 0 bases from V and 8 bases from J; junction bases left unmatched: 15. The CDR3 DNA reads TGCGCCAGCAGCTTGGCCACCTCCCCTTGGACAGGGGTAGACATTCAGTACTTC. Its translation is CASSLATSPWTGVDIQYF.

The chain is built from TRBV6-5 and TRBJ2-7; TRBD2 might be the D (6 bases). Germline CDR1 reads MNHEY; CDR2 reads SVGAGI. V lost 2 bases and J lost 6, with 11 bases in between. The CDR3 has 13 amino acids. This CDR3 is CASSYGGIGEQYF. CDR3 nucleotides: TGTGCCAGCAGTTACGGCGGGATCGGCGAGCAGTACTTC.

The chain has TRBV6-5 and TRBJ1-3, with 8 bases aligning to TRBD1. The CDR3 is made up of 15 amino acids. After removal of 6 bases from V and 4 bases from J, the junction contained 8 bases not matched to a gene. Germline V gives CDR1 MNHEY, CDR2 SVGAGI. The CDR3 sequence is CASSKRQGNGNTIYF. Here the CDR3 DNA reads TGTGCCAGCAGCAAAAGACAGGGGAACGGAAACACCATATATTTT.

The chain is built from TRBV28 and TRBJ2-2; TRBD2 matches 14 bases. With V trimmed by 4 bases and J by 7 bases, 11 bases remained unmatched. CDR3 length equals 18 residues. Germline loops: CDR1 MDHEN, CDR2 SYDVKM. CDR3 protein: CASSSSKTTSGRDGELFF. In DNA, the CDR3 is TGTGCCAGCAGTTCCTCAAAGACGACTAGCGGGAGGGACGGGGAGCTGTTTTTT. Full variable domain (remainder filled in from reference TRBV28 and TRBJ2-2): DVKVTQSSRYLVKRTGEKVFLECVQDMDHENMFWYRQDPGLGLRLIYFSYDVKMKEKGDIPEGYSVSREKKERFSLILESASTNQTSMYLCASSSSKTTSGRDGELFFGEGSRLTVL.

This clone came up a few times. J is TRBJ2-7 and V is TRBV28; 8 bases map to TRBD1. CDR1 MDHEN and CDR2 SYDVKM come from the germline V gene. The J segment lost 2 bases and the V segment lost 6 bases, leaving 9 bases of the junction unmatched. CDR3 length: 15 residues. CDR3 DNA: TGTGCCAGCAGGCGGACAGGGCTTCGTCCCTACGAGCAGTACTTC. Amino acid sequence: CASRRTGLRPYEQYF.

This clone was observed a handful of times. The rearrangement links TRBV5-4 to TRBJ2-3; D perhaps matches TRBD1 (5 bases). This CDR3 comprises 13 residues. Germline-derived CDR1 and CDR2 are SGHNT and YYREEE (reference sequence). The V and J ends lost 4 bases and 1 base respectively, with 7 bases between them. CDR3 coding DNA: TGTGCCAGCAGCCTAGGGGGCACAGATACGCAGTATTTT. This translates into CASSLGGTDTQYF.

This clone was detected only a few times. The CDR3 DNA is TGTGCCAGCAGCTTAGTCCGGGACACCACCTACGAGCAGTACTTC. It translates to CASSLVRDTTYEQYF. This chain joins TRBV11-2 and TRBJ2-7; maybe TRBD1 (6 bases). CDR1 is SGHAT, CDR2 FQNNGV, per germline. The CDR3 contains 15 residues. Trimming left V 1 base short and J 2 bases short, with 12 bases between.

V gene TRBV7-2 combines with J gene TRBJ2-1; 7 bases line up with TRBD2. The CDR3 covers 14 residues. The ends lost 3 bases at V and 9 bases at J; junction bases unmatched: 8. Germline V gene data show CDR1 as SGHTA and CDR2 as FQGNSA. The CDR3 here is CASSFPGLGSEQFF. The CDR3 DNA is TGTGCCAGCAGCTTCCCTGGACTAGGAAGTGAGCAGTTCTTC. Full variable domain (outside the CDR3, taken from reference TRBV7-2 and TRBJ2-1): GAGVSQSPSNKVTEKGKDVELRCDPISGHTALYWYRQSLGQGLEFLIYFQGNSAPDKSGLPSDRFSAERTGGSVSTLTIQRTQQEDSAVYLCASSFPGLGSEQFFGPGTRLTVL.

J is TRBJ2-2 and V is TRBV7-2, with 8 nucleotides matching TRBD1. Germline loops: CDR1 SGHTA, CDR2 FQGNSA. The CDR3 has 16 residues. Germline trimming cut 3 bases from V and 5 bases from J; bases unmatched to any gene: 8. CDR3 loop: CASSFTGGRQTGELFF. CDR3 in DNA: TGTGCCAGCAGCTTCACAGGGGGGAGACAAACCGGGGAGCTGTTTTTT.

V gene TRBV13 combines with J gene TRBJ1-6, with TRBD1 identical over 7 bases. Per germline, CDR1 PRHDT and CDR2 FYEKMQ (reference sequence). This CDR3 comprises 14 residues. Germline trimming cut 6 bases from V and 6 bases from J; bases unmatched to any gene: 5. CDR3 residues: CASRNRDSNSPLHF. The CDR3 DNA sequence: TGTGCCAGCAGAAACCGGGACAGTAATTCACCCCTCCACTTT.

In this sample, this clone turned up a few times. The chain couples TRBV4-1 to TRBJ1-1; no clear D gene. CDR3 length: 15 amino acids. The V and J ends lost 3 bases and 4 bases respectively, with 15 bases between them. CDR1 and CDR2 (germline): MGHRA, YSYEKL. The CDR3 bases are TGCGCCAGCAGCCACGGACTTACGGGTGGCACTGAAGCTTTCTTT. This sequence encodes CASSHGLTGGTEAFF.

This clone was seen more than once but under ten times. The rearrangement links TRBV7-3 to TRBJ2-7; possible D gene TRBD2, 6 bases. Per the germline V gene, CDR1 is SGHTA and CDR2 is FQGTGA. The CDR3 is 14 residues long. Trimming shortened V by 8 bases and J by 6 bases, and 20 bases separated the two germline ends. The CDR3 DNA reads TGTGCCAGCGCGAAAGGCGGAGGGCTAGGCGAGCAGTACTTC. As protein: CASAKGGGLGEQYF.

The rearrangement joins TRBV11-2 to TRBJ2-3, with TRBD2 matching 16 bases. V gave up 5 bases and J gave up 4 bases; unmatched junction bases: 12. The CDR3 covers 19 residues. Germline CDR1 reads SGHAT; CDR2 reads FQNNGV. The CDR3 DNA is TGTGCCAGCAGCCAAATGGGGGGGACTAGCGGGAGGGCCCCAGATACGCAGTATTTT. Amino acids: CASSQMGGTSGRAPDTQYF.

V is TRBV27 and J is TRBJ2-1; a possible D gene is TRBD2 (5 bases). Germline-derived CDR1 and CDR2 are MNHEY and SMNVEV (reference sequence). V dropped 1 base and J dropped 9 bases, with 16 bases sitting between them. The CDR3 extends over 15 amino acids. The CDR3 region is CASSLWQVTRAEQFF. In DNA, the CDR3 is TGTGCCAGCAGTTTATGGCAGGTTACTAGGGCTGAGCAGTTCTTC.

The V gene is TRBV6-4, the J gene TRBJ2-3; maybe TRBD2 (6 bases). The length of the CDR3 is 14 residues. The germline V gene encodes CDR1 MRHNA and CDR2 SNTAGT. With 9 bases removed from V and 2 bases from J, the gap between germline ends came to 15 bases. The CDR3 loop reads CASYWEEVTDTQYF. The CDR3 DNA reads TGTGCCAGTTACTGGGAGGAGGTCACAGATACGCAGTATTTT.

This clone was counted only a few times. Germline is not matched at one junction end, which may reflect a read error. In nucleotides, the CDR3 is TGTGCTAGCAGCTTAGACAACAGACAGGGGCGGTCCGGGGAGCTGTTTTTT. Protein sequence: CASSLDNRQGRSGELFF. The chain uses TRBV7-7 and TRBJ2-2; 8 nucleotides agree with TRBD1. This CDR3 has 17 residues. Germline V gene lookup returns CDR1 SSHAT and CDR2 FNYEAQ (reference sequence).

This clone appeared a few times. The chain carries TRBV19 and TRBJ2-7; a weak D match, TRBD1 (6 bases). Germline CDR1 reads LNHDA; CDR2 reads SQIVND (reference sequence). Trimming took 4 bases from V and 0 from J, leaving 16 bases between them. This CDR3 is 16 amino acids long. The CDR3 sequence is CASSRAPRDNSYEQYF. Here the CDR3 DNA reads TGTGCCAGTAGTAGGGCCCCCCGGGACAACTCCTACGAGCAGTACTTC. Supplemented by reference TRBV19 and TRBJ2-7, the full variable domain reads DGGITQSPKYLFRKEGQNVTLSCEQNLNHDAMYWYRQDPGQGLRLIYYSQIVNDFQKGDIAEGYSVSREKKESFPLTVTSAQKNPTAFYLCASSRAPRDNSYEQYFGPGTRLTVT.

In its sample, this clone was seen a few times. The sample contains more than one DNA sequence encoding this CDR3. The chain couples TRBV29-1 to TRBJ2-7; tentative D call: TRBD1 (6 bases). This CDR3 contains 14 residues. Germline V gives CDR1 SQVTM, CDR2 ANQGSEA. Trimming removed 1 base from V and 0 bases from J, with 10 bases in between. CDR3 loop: CSVEGGQGSYEQYF. CDR3 DNA sequence: TGCAGCGTTGAAGGGGGGCAGGGCTCCTACGAGCAGTACTTC.

The rearrangement uses TRBV7-2 and TRBJ2-3; 15 nucleotides align to TRBD2. The CDR3 contains 15 residues. Germline values: CDR1 SGHTA, CDR2 FQGNSA. V was pared by 4 bases and J by 8 bases, with 4 bases of the junction left unmatched. This chain's CDR3 is CASSSGLAGGATQYF. CDR3 nucleotides: TGTGCCAGCAGCTCGGGACTAGCGGGAGGAGCTACGCAGTATTTT.

This chain's CDR3 is CASSYSSGRVSEQYF. The CDR3 DNA is TGTGCCAGCAGTTACTCGAGCGGGAGGGTATCCGAGCAGTACTTC. V usage is TRBV6-5 and J usage is TRBJ2-7; 10 bases are a match to TRBD2. The CDR3 contains 15 residues. J lost 6 bases, V lost 0 bases, and 5 bases had no gene match. Per germline, CDR1 MNHEY and CDR2 SVGAGI.

This clone turned up a few times. The rearrangement joins TRBV7-3 to TRBJ2-2; 9 bases fit TRBD2. CDR1 and CDR2 (germline): SGHTA, FQGTGA. This CDR3 spans 21 amino acids. V lost 1 base to trimming and J lost 1 base; unmatched junction nucleotides: 16. CDR3 in DNA: TGTGCCAGCAGCTTAAGGGGCTCGGGGTTAGCGGGGGAAAAGAACACCGGGGAGCTGTTTTTT. This gives the protein CASSLRGSGLAGEKNTGELFF.

This chain joins TRBV25-1 and TRBJ1-6; D is unresolved. Trimming removed 6 bases from V and 8 bases from J, with 8 bases in between. The germline V gene encodes CDR1 MGHDK and CDR2 SYGVNS. The CDR3 is made up of 12 amino acids. The DNA for the CDR3 is TGTGCCAGCAGGGACGGGGATTCACCCCTCCACTTT. Amino acid sequence: CASRDGDSPLHF.

This rearrangement joins TRBV11-2 to TRBJ2-1, with TRBD2 identical over 8 bases. The germline CDR1 and CDR2 sequences are SGHAT and FQNNGV. This CDR3 is built from 16 residues. J lost 7 bases, V lost 5 bases, and 13 bases had no gene match. In DNA form, the CDR3 reads TGTGCCAGCAGCCCGCTAGGGACTAGGGGGGGAAATGAGCAGTTCTTC. Its protein is CASSPLGTRGGNEQFF.

V is TRBV6-5 and J is TRBJ1-6; 8 bases align to TRBD1. This CDR3 is 14 amino acids long. V lost 6 bases and J lost 7; bases outside the gene matches: 5. The germline V gene has CDR1 MNHEY and CDR2 SVGAGI. For the CDR3, the DNA is TGTGCCAGCAGGATCAGGGGGCGCAATTCACCCCTCCACTTT. It specifies CASRIRGRNSPLHF.

This clone has more than one count but fewer than ten. The chain recombines TRBV5-6 with TRBJ1-2; D remains unclear. The CDR3 totals 14 residues. Germline loops: CDR1 SGHDT, CDR2 YYEEEE. V dropped 4 bases and J dropped 1 base, with 11 bases sitting between them. The CDR3 DNA reads as TGTGCCAGCAGCGAGGCTCTCGGTAACTATGGCTACACCTTC. This translates into CASSEALGNYGYTF.

V gene TRBV2 combines with J gene TRBJ1-6; D call uncertain. This CDR3 region has 13 residues. CDR1 and CDR2 (germline): SNHLY, FYNNEI. V lost 8 bases and J 6 bases, leaving 11 bases between the germline ends. CDR3 loop: CASFRESNSPLHF. The CDR3 DNA follows: TGTGCCAGCTTCCGAGAAAGTAATTCACCCCTCCACTTT.